These 2 T cell receptor beta chains share one sample of origin, sequenced in a study of cytomegalovirus exposure and HLA in healthy donors. PCR was performed using 60 Vbeta and 13 Jbeta primers. Profiled with immunoSEQ multiplex PCR; TCRdb holds only in-frame clones, not every one. The sample carries about 120,000 clones, roughly 77% recorded once. Sequenced input: PBMCs. The receptor set was obtained from a man aged 35-49 years in good health and CMV-seronegative.

The V and J genes are TRBV5-1 and TRBJ1-4, with D possibly TRBD1 on 6 matching bases. Trimming took off 3 bases at V and 5 bases at J, with 11 bases between the two ends. In germline, CDR1 is SGHRS, CDR2 YFSETQ. The CDR3 spans 14 residues. Here the CDR3 DNA reads TGCGCCAGCAGCTCTGGACAGACGAATGAAAAACTGTTTTTT. Translation: CASSSGQTNEKLFF.

This clone was recorded a few times. The chain carries TRBV15 and TRBJ2-1; D is perhaps TRBD2 (6 bases). V was clipped by 3 bases and J by 2 bases, with 14 bases between them. CDR1 is LNHNV, CDR2 YYDKDF, per germline (reference sequence). The CDR3 spans 16 residues. As DNA, the CDR3 is TGTGCCACCAGCAGCCGCCGGGAGCCACCCTACAATGAGCAGTTCTTC. It encodes CATSSRREPPYNEQFF.